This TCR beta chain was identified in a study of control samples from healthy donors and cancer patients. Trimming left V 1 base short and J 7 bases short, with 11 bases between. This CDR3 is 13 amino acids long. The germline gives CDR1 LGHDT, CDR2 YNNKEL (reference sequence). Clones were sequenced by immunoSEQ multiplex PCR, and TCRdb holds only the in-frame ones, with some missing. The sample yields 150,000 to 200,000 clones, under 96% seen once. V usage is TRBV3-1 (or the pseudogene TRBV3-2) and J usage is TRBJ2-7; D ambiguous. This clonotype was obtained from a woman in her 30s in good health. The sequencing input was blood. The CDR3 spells CASSQGPGGEQYF. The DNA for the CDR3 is TGTGCCAGCAGCCAAGGTCCGGGTGGGGAGCAGTACTTC.